A selection of T cell receptor beta chains follows, all from one sample in a study of blood T cell repertoires in COVID-19. Here immunoSEQ multiplex PCR was the method, and the copy in TCRdb shows in-frame clones only, minus some. The table shows approximately 170,000 clones, with roughly nine tenths occurring only once. The source material was peripheral blood. The receptors were sampled from a man between 25 and 39 years old with acute or convalescent COVID-19. Both conserved end residues are trimmed from each CDR3. The D gene is left open where the match is weak.

v_call d_call cdr3_aa
TRBV20-1 NA SARLVKAF
TRBV4-1 NA ASSQDPNPTSYEQY
TRBV3-1/TRBV3-2 TRBD2 ASSLGLAGGTDTQY
TRBV18 NA ASSPSNTEAF
TRBV5-5 TRBD1 ASSLAGRGDEKLF
TRBV27 NA ASARTVIGYGYT
TRBV5-1 NA ASSQGMGASAHEQY
TRBV18 NA ASSLTTLAGYAEPYYNEQF
TRBV30 NA AWSVPSGPQH
TRBV7-3 NA ASILGQNTGELF
TRBV2 NA ASRSGRENTGELF
TRBV2 TRBD1 ASKRIGDRVGEAF
TRBV30 NA ALEWGDGSPLH
TRBV28 NA ASSSRDTDGYT
TRBV7-8 NA ASSVTDYNSPLH
TRBV9 TRBD2 ASSVGGRVPDTQY
TRBV21-1 NA ASSKVLYSPLH
TRBV5-6 TRBD1 ASSLWDRYNQPQH
TRBV10-3 TRBD2 AISDEGRVSSYNEQF
TRBV2 NA ASRKGRTGQPQH
TRBV6-2/TRBV6-3 NA ASSYSSWEAGSLPSYEQY
TRBV3-1/TRBV3-2 NA ASSIPGLTDTQY
TRBV30 NA AWSAQGKAF
TRBV7-9 NA ASSSLGVQQY
TRBV15 NA ATRDFAGPETQY
TRBV3-1/TRBV3-2 NA ASSQDQGNQPQH
TRBV14 TRBD2 ASSQARLAGYNEQF
TRBV5-1 NA ASSDGTFSSGANVLT
TRBV5-1 TRBD1 ASSWWDRGTEAF